This T cell receptor (beta chain) is drawn from a study of vaccination and CD4 T cells after COVID-19. In the study overall: Stimulation used overlapping spike peptides from SARS-CoV-2, HCoV-NL63, HCoV-OC43 and HCoV-229E. For control cultures, the treatment was a CEFX pool, an HIV-1 Nef pool, or no peptide.

Treatment indicated: roughly 10-day PBMC culture with coronavirus spike peptide pools or control peptides (ViraFEST assay). An Oncomine TCR Beta short-read assay was used to sequence the DNA from cultured CD4+ T cells. TCRdb analysed the PCR reads with MiXCR anew, one entry per CDR3 protein. Among roughly 28,000 distinct CDR3 sequences, 50% were seen once, and the ten largest hold about 30%. Losses at the gene ends were 2 bases for V and 8 bases for J; bases not matched to a gene: 12. The CDR3 runs 16 residues. As to this clonotype: Antigen specificity is unknown.

Notes on the study in general: The authors studied relatively few convalescent patients and analyzed no early post-infection timepoints.

V is TRBV12-3 or TRBV12-4 and J is TRBJ1-2, with 9 bases that match TRBD1. This specimen consisted of CD4+ T cells from blood, cultured in vitro, obtained before SARS-CoV-2 vaccination. The clonotype comes from a human donor who received a COVID-19 vaccine. CDR3 DNA: TGTGCCAGCAGTTTATTTGGGACAGGGAGAGGACGGGGCTACACCTTC. Its translation: CASSLFGTGRGRGYTF.